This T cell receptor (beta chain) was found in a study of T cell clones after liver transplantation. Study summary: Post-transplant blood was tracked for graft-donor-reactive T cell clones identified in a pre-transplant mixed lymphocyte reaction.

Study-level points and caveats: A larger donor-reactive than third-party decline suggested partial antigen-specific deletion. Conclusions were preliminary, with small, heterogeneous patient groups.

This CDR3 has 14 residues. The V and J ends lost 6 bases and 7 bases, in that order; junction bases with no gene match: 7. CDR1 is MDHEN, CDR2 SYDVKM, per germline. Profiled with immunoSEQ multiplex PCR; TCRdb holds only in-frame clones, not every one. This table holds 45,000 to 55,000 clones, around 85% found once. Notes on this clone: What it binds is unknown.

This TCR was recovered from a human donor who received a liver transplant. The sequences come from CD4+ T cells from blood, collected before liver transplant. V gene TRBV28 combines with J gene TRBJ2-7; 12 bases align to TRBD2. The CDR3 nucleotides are TGTGCCAGCAGCCGTCCCGGGACTAGCGGGGAGCAGTACTTC. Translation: CASSRPGTSGEQYF.